This T cell receptor beta chain stems from a study of regulatory T cells in long-lasting Graves disease. Between the trimmed V and J ends, which lost 3 bases and 6 bases, there was a span of 17 bases. CDR1 is LGHNT and CDR2 is FRNRAP in the germline V gene. CDR3 length: 15 residues. This clonotype appeared many times. Time point noted: newly diagnosed GD, antithyroid drugs for less than 3 months. PBMCs provided the RNA from which the TCR library was made. Building the TCR beta libraries relied on iRepertoire HTBI primers, and CDR3 regions underwent Arm-PCR. MiXCR, applied by TCRdb to the multiplex PCR reads, yields one record per CDR3 protein. The sample shows 350,000 to 550,000 distinct CDR3 sequences, 15% of them seen only once. This sample also belongs to another study, concerning T cells in Graves' hyperthyroidism and ophthalmopathy.

The sample here was peripheral blood mononuclear cells (PBMCs), taken at new diagnosis, from a patient treated with antithyroid drugs. The chain is built from TRBV12-5 and TRBJ1-1, with D possibly matching TRBD1 (6 bases). This sequence was found in a woman in her 30s with Graves disease. CDR3 protein: CASGFGFQGSAEAFF. CDR3 DNA: TGTGCTAGTGGTTTCGGTTTCCAGGGGAGCGCTGAAGCTTTCTTT.